These T cell receptor beta chains were read from a single sample in a study of PD-L1 blockade in urothelial cancer. Generated by immunoSEQ multiplex PCR, the TCRdb table keeps only in-frame clones and is missing some. The data show some 77,000 clones, roughly 90% seen once. Sequenced here: PBMCs, sampled around atezolizumab (anti-PD-L1) treatment. These receptors were collected from a woman aged 70-85 years with urothelial cancer. CDR3s include the opening cysteine and the closing phenylalanine or tryptophan. D genes are given only for firm matches. Clone size appears in some rows only: once, few, many, or a class for an expanded clone.

DNA,CDR3,D,size,J,length,V
TGCGCCAGCAGTCGGAGCCAAGAGACCCAGTACTTC,CASSRSQETQYF,.,.,TRBJ2-5,12,TRBV10-2
TGTGCCAGCAGACCTAGCTCCGGTACGCAGTATTTT,CASRPSSGTQYF,.,few,TRBJ2-3,12,TRBV6-5
TGTGCCAGCAGCTTAGCGCTAGCGGGAGTTGTAGATACGCAGTATTTT,CASSLALAGVVDTQYF,TRBD2,.,TRBJ2-3,16,TRBV7-9
TGTGCCAGCAGTTTATCCGGGGTAGCTAACTATGGCTACACCTTC,CASSLSGVANYGYTF,.,.,TRBJ1-2,15,TRBV27
TGTGCCAGCGGTAGACAGGGATCGGGGAACACTGAAGCTTTCTTT,CASGRQGSGNTEAFF,TRBD1,.,TRBJ1-1,15,TRBV6-6
TGTGCCAGCAGTTTATATACTAGCGGGCTCTCCTACAATGAGCAGTTCTTC,CASSLYTSGLSYNEQFF,TRBD2,.,TRBJ2-1,17,TRBV28
TGTGCCATCAGGACATACACTGAAGCTTTCTTT,CAIRTYTEAFF,.,.,TRBJ1-1,11,TRBV10-3
TGCGCCAGCAGCTTAAGGGACAGGGGCCAAGAGACCCAGTACTTC,CASSLRDRGQETQYF,TRBD1,.,TRBJ2-5,15,TRBV5-1
TGTGCCATCAGCTCCTTGGAGAGGGGAGGTCATGGCTACACCTTC,CAISSLERGGHGYTF,.,.,TRBJ1-2,15,TRBV10-3
TGTGCCATCAGTGAGTCTAGGGACTCCTCAGCTAACTATGGCTACACCTTC,CAISESRDSSANYGYTF,.,.,TRBJ1-2,17,TRBV10-3
TGTGCTAGTGGGCAACAGGGGAACACTGAAGCTTTCTTT,CASGQQGNTEAFF,.,many,TRBJ1-1,13,TRBV12-5
TGCGCCAGCAGCGCAGTCGAGAACACTGAAGCTTTCTTT,CASSAVENTEAFF,.,.,TRBJ1-1,13,TRBV5-1
TGTGCCAGCAGCCTTGACAGCACTAATGAAAAACTGTTTTTT,CASSLDSTNEKLFF,.,.,TRBJ1-4,14,TRBV9
TGTGCCAGCAGCCGCGGGCAGTACTACAATGAGCAGTTCTTC,CASSRGQYYNEQFF,.,.,TRBJ2-1,14,TRBV6-6
TGTGCCAGTAGTATTTCGGCGGGGACAGGGGGGCAGCCCCAGCATTTT,CASSISAGTGGQPQHF,TRBD1,medium-sized,TRBJ1-5,16,TRBV19
TGTGCCAGCAGCTTTGATGGGGGGGAATACGAGCAGTACTTC,CASSFDGGEYEQYF,TRBD2,.,TRBJ2-7,14,TRBV7-2
TGTGCCAGCTCACCGGATCAGGGGGCGAACACTGAAGCTTTCTTT,CASSPDQGANTEAFF,TRBD1,.,TRBJ1-1,15,TRBV18